Following are 23 T cell receptor beta chains from one sample sequenced in a study of control samples from healthy donors and cancer patients. TCRdb keeps only in-frame clones here, not all; method: immunoSEQ multiplex PCR. The profile covers 120,000 or so clones, with 89% appearing a single time and 30% to 50% taken by the ten largest. Sequences were obtained from blood. These TCRs come from a middle-aged man in good health.

The chain's CDR3 is CASSSGGREAGNTIYF. The DNA for the CDR3 is TGCGCCAGCAGCTCCGGAGGGCGGGAAGCTGGAAACACCATATATTTT. The V gene is TRBV5-1, the J gene TRBJ1-3; D uncertain. This CDR3 spans 16 amino acids. Trimming shortened V by 3 bases and J by 2 bases, and 15 bases separated the two germline ends. Germline V gene lookup returns CDR1 SGHRS and CDR2 YFSETQ. Drawing the rest from reference TRBV5-1 and TRBJ1-3, the complete variable domain is KAGVTQTPRYLIKTRGQQVTLSCSPISGHRSVSWYQQTPGQGLQFLFEYFSETQRNKGNFPGRFSGRQFSNSRSEMNVSTLELGDSALYLCASSSGGREAGNTIYFGEGSWLTVV.

The CDR3 DNA reads TGTGCCAGCAGCTTAGCGGGTGCCAGGACCTACGAGCAGTACTTC. Its translation: CASSLAGARTYEQYF. The chain links TRBV7-9 to TRBJ2-7, with D unresolved. V lost 0 bases to trimming and J lost 2 bases, with 11 bases between them. Germline V gives CDR1 SEHNR, CDR2 FQNEAQ (reference sequence). CDR3 size: 15 residues.

This clone appeared a single time. This chain links TRBV11-2 with TRBJ2-3, with 14 bases identical to TRBD2. The CDR3 length is 17 residues. The germline CDR1 and CDR2 sequences are SGHAT and FQNNGV. V shed 5 bases and J 4 bases; nucleotides not matched to a gene: 8. Here the CDR3 reads CASSPWTSGGPSDTQYF. The CDR3 DNA reads TGTGCCAGCAGCCCCTGGACTAGCGGGGGGCCGTCAGATACGCAGTATTTT.

The chain combines TRBV18 with TRBJ2-3, with a possible D match to TRBD1 (6 bases). In germline, CDR1 is KGHSH, CDR2 LQKENI. The CDR3 spans 15 residues. Between the trimmed V and J ends, which lost 2 bases and 0 bases, there was a span of 9 bases. CDR3 protein: CASSPNRDSTDTQYF. CDR3 nucleotide sequence: TGTGCCAGCTCACCAAACAGGGACAGCACAGATACGCAGTATTTT.

The gene calls are TRBV6-5 and TRBJ1-5; tentatively, D is TRBD1 (6 bases). Germline lookup yields CDR1 MNHEY and CDR2 SVGAGI. The CDR3 is 14 residues long. The V end was cut by 6 bases, the J end by 3 bases, with 12 bases between. CDR3 sequence reads: CASSRGLINQPQHF. The CDR3 bases are TGTGCCAGCAGCAGGGGTCTTATCAATCAGCCCCAGCATTTT.

The chain carries TRBV10-3 and TRBJ2-7; D may be TRBD2 (5 bases). Germline CDR1 ENHRY, CDR2 SYGVKD. This CDR3 spans 12 amino acids. CDR3 protein: CANAGSSYEQYF. The CDR3 DNA is TGTGCTAACGCGGGCAGCTCCTACGAGCAGTACTTC.

V usage is TRBV24-1 and J usage is TRBJ2-3; D assignment may be TRBD1 or TRBD2 (5 bases each). Germline loops: CDR1 KGHDR, CDR2 SFDVKD. V shed 6 bases and J shed 4 bases, with 10 bases lying between them. This CDR3 comprises 13 residues. CDR3 amino acids: CATSSGAPDTQYF. The CDR3 DNA reads TGTGCCACCAGTTCCGGGGCCCCAGATACGCAGTATTTT.

This rearrangement joins TRBV27 to TRBJ2-7; D not certain. CDR3 length: 14 amino acids. V lost 2 bases to trimming and J lost 1 base, with 9 bases between them. CDR1 is MNHEY and CDR2 is SMNVEV in the germline V gene (reference sequence). CDR3 sequence reads: CASSLSGVSYEQYF. The CDR3 region has the DNA TGTGCCAGCAGTTTAAGTGGGGTTTCCTACGAGCAGTACTTC.

This clone occurred once. V and J are TRBV5-1 and TRBJ2-7, with 7 positions matching TRBD1. Trimming took 5 bases from V and 5 from J; bases not matched to a gene: 10. The CDR3 is made up of 14 amino acids. Germline values: CDR1 SGHRS, CDR2 YFSETQ. In DNA form, the CDR3 reads TGCGCCAGCAGTTCTAGGACAGGTTCCGACGAGCAGTACTTC. Translating gives CASSSRTGSDEQYF.

This sequence joins TRBV7-6 and TRBJ1-5, with 10 bases lining up with TRBD1. The V and J ends lost 5 bases and 0 bases, in that order; junction bases with no gene match: 7. This CDR3 region has 17 residues. CDR1 is SGHVS, CDR2 FNYEAQ, per germline. The CDR3 reads CASSPGQGVYSNQPQHF. The CDR3, as DNA: TGTGCCAGCAGCCCCGGACAGGGGGTCTATAGCAATCAGCCCCAGCATTTT.

J is TRBJ1-3 and V is TRBV28, with D uncertain. The CDR3 loop spans 13 amino acids. Trimming took off 4 bases at V and 0 bases at J, with 4 bases between the two ends. Germline values: CDR1 MDHEN, CDR2 SYDVKM. CDR3 sequence reads: CASSSLSGNTIYF. The CDR3 nucleotides are TGTGCCAGCAGTTCCCTCTCTGGAAACACCATATATTTT.

This clone was observed once. The chain couples TRBV24-1 to TRBJ2-2; 12 positions match TRBD1. The CDR3 has 16 amino acids. With V trimmed by 3 bases and J by 7 bases, 5 bases remained unmatched. Looked up from germline, CDR1 is KGHDR and CDR2 is SFDVKD. The DNA of the CDR3 is TGTGCCACCAGTGATCCCGGGACAGGGGGCTTCGGGGAGCTGTTTTTT. The encoded protein is CATSDPGTGGFGELFF.

The chain employs TRBV6-1 and TRBJ1-1; D perhaps matches TRBD1 (6 bases). The V end was cut by 3 bases, the J end by 1 base, with 12 bases between. Germline V gene data show CDR1 as MNHNS and CDR2 as SASEGT. The CDR3 is 15 residues long. CDR3 bases: TGTGCCAGCAGTGAGAAGGGAGGGGGGAACACTGAAGCTTTCTTT. Its protein product is CASSEKGGGNTEAFF.

Details on this clone: The same CDR3 also results from other DNA sequences found in this sample. This sequence joins TRBV4-1 and TRBJ2-3; possible D gene TRBD1, 5 bases. Germline V gene sequence: CDR1 MGHRA, CDR2 YSYEKL. Between the trimmed V and J ends, which lost 0 bases and 1 base, there was a span of 11 bases. The CDR3 runs to 16 residues. The CDR3: CASSQEKWGGTDTQYF. The CDR3 DNA is TGCGCCAGCAGCCAAGAGAAATGGGGCGGCACAGATACGCAGTATTTT.

This clone appeared a single time. V is TRBV27 and J is TRBJ1-5, with TRBD1 as a possible D gene (6 bases). The V gene's germline CDR1 is MNHEY and CDR2 SMNVEV (reference sequence). The CDR3 runs to 18 residues. V was pared by 1 base and J by 2 bases, with 18 bases between. CDR3 sequence (DNA): TGTGCCAGCAGTTTATTTGGAGCGCGCAGACAGGGCAATCAGCCCCAGCATTTT. It translates to CASSLFGARRQGNQPQHF.

This rearrangement joins TRBV24-1 to TRBJ1-5; weak D call: TRBD1 (6 bases). CDR3 length: 14 residues. Germline V gene data show CDR1 as KGHDR and CDR2 as SFDVKD. With 3 bases removed from V and 6 bases from J, the gap between germline ends came to 11 bases. CDR3 DNA: TGTGCCACCAGTGATACCGTAGGGGGTCAGCCCCAGCATTTT. Its translation is CATSDTVGGQPQHF.

The chain links TRBV2 to TRBJ1-1; D uncertain. The CDR3 length is 13 residues. The germline CDR1 and CDR2 sequences are SNHLY and FYNNEI. V was clipped by 4 bases and J by 1 base, with 7 bases between them. This chain's CDR3 is CASSVQKNTEAFF. The DNA of the CDR3 is TGTGCCAGCAGTGTACAGAAGAACACTGAAGCTTTCTTT.

This clone was recorded only once. The rearrangement uses TRBV27 and TRBJ2-7, with 7 bases fitting TRBD2. There are 14 residues in the CDR3. Germline V gene lookup returns CDR1 MNHEY and CDR2 SMNVEV (reference sequence). Trimming removed 8 bases from V and 4 bases from J; junction bases left unmatched: 11. DNA of the CDR3: TGTGCCAGCGCCCTCCTGAAGGGAGGGTACGAGCAGTACTTC. Amino acids: CASALLKGGYEQYF.

The gene calls are TRBV5-6 and TRBJ2-7, with 7 positions matching TRBD1. The CDR3 runs to 14 residues. The germline gives CDR1 SGHDT, CDR2 YYEEEE. The trim removed 4 bases at V and 1 base at J, leaving 5 bases unmatched. The chain's CDR3 is CASSKPGQSYEQYF. DNA for the CDR3: TGTGCCAGCAGCAAACCGGGACAGTCCTACGAGCAGTACTTC. Full variable domain (rest looked up from reference TRBV5-6 and TRBJ2-7): DAGVTQSPTHLIKTRGQQVTLRCSPKSGHDTVSWYQQALGQGPQFIFQYYEEEERQRGNFPDRFSGHQFPNYSSELNVNALLLGDSALYLCASSKPGQSYEQYFGPGTRLTVT.

V gene TRBV6-4 combines with J gene TRBJ2-7, with D possibly being TRBD1 (6 bases). CDR1 and CDR2 (germline): MRHNA, SNTAGT. The CDR3 runs 15 residues. Trimming cost V 8 bases and J 3 bases, with 20 bases left between them. This chain's CDR3 is CASQLVAGVGYEQYF. The CDR3 nucleotides are TGTGCCAGCCAACTCGTCGCAGGGGTGGGCTACGAGCAGTACTTC.

The chain uses TRBV3-1 (or the pseudogene TRBV3-2) and TRBJ1-4; tentative D call: TRBD1 (6 bases). The CDR3 has 14 residues. Between the trimmed V and J ends, which lost 5 bases and 7 bases, there was a span of 14 bases. CDR1 and CDR2 (germline): LGHDT, YNNKEL (reference sequence). CDR3 amino acids: CASSLQGRGEKLFF. CDR3 nucleotide sequence: TGTGCCAGCAGCTTACAGGGAAGGGGTGAAAAACTGTTTTTT.

The gene calls are TRBV18 and TRBJ1-3; D call uncertain. Per germline, CDR1 KGHSH and CDR2 LQKENI. The V end lost 3 bases, the J end lost 3 bases, and 15 bases lay between the germline ends. This CDR3 has 16 residues. CDR3 sequence (DNA): TGTGCCAGCTCACCGCGATTGGACGGGGTTGGAAACACCATATATTTT. Amino acid sequence: CASSPRLDGVGNTIYF.

The chain recombines TRBV21-1 with TRBJ2-5; TRBD1 reflects the table's D call only, with no check against the DNA. TRBV21-1 is a recognized pseudogene. The length of the CDR3 is 10 residues. The DNA of the CDR3 is TGTGCCACAGGGGTGGAGACCCAGTACTTC. Its translation: CATGVETQYF.